The clone carrying this T cell receptor beta chain was seen a single time. Its matching antigen is unknown. Treatment described: about 20 received Ad26.COV2.S at low or high dose, single or two shots; roughly five received placebo; per-sample allocation not given. Sampling took place 63 days after the first vaccine or placebo injection. An adult of 18-55 years in Boston served as donor. An Ad26 vector expressing Wuhan-strain SARS-CoV-2 spike constituted the vaccine. The assay was immunoSEQ multiplex PCR, and TCRdb's table has in-frame clones only and misses some. This sample has about 680,000 clones, with 89% found just once. The CDR3 loop spans 14 amino acids. V lost 5 bases to trimming and J lost 3 bases, with 13 bases between them. Germline loops: CDR1 SGHTA, CDR2 FQGNSA. The data stem from a study of Ad26.COV2.S vaccination and SARS-CoV-2 variants. Findings and caveats of the study: Considerable breadth of spike-specific CD8+ and CD4+ T cell responses has reportedly been documented following vaccination. Placebo and vaccine recipients had non-spike TCR breadth that was similar.

Sequenced material: peripheral blood, taken in a trial of Ad26.COV2.S vaccine versus placebo. The receptor was derived from a person between 18 and 65 years old who received the Ad26.COV2.S COVID-19 vaccine or a placebo. The rearrangement uses TRBV7-2 and TRBJ1-2; D is ambiguous. This CDR3 reads CASSRGGSYYGYTF. CDR3 DNA sequence: TGTGCCAGCAGCCGGGGAGGCAGTTACTATGGCTACACCTTC.